The clone carrying this T cell receptor (beta chain) came up once. Its matching antigen is unknown. The time point was: week 35, safety follow-up. Topical imiquimod accompanied each vaccine dose, which consisted of 300 ug of mutant IDH1 20-mer peptide. Newly diagnosed WHO grade 3 or 4 IDH1-mutant, ATRX-lost astrocytomas were identified in the donors. Data came from immunoSEQ multiplex PCR; TCRdb stores just in-frame clones and leaves some out. This table has 50,000 to 70,000 clones, 65% to 75% appearing once. The CDR3 extends over 14 amino acids. Deletions cut 3 bases from V and 2 bases from J, with 13 bases between. Per germline, CDR1 GTSNPN and CDR2 SVGIG (reference sequence). The sample is drawn from a study of a mutant IDH1 vaccine in newly diagnosed glioma. In the study overall: Vaccines were first given 4-6 weeks after radiotherapy alone, or with temozolomide cycles. Visits V12 and V13 fell at weeks 35 and 47, respectively.

This material consisted of PBMCs, taken from a glioma patient whose treatment included an IDH1 peptide vaccine. The chain joins TRBV30 to TRBJ2-5; D may be TRBD1 (6 bases). The sequence derives from a man aged 45 to 65 with glioma. CDR3: CAWRLSRGQETQYF. The CDR3 coding sequence is TGTGCCTGGAGACTGAGTAGGGGGCAAGAGACCCAGTACTTC.